These T cell receptor beta chains were read from a single sample in a study of neurological immune-mediated disorders. TCRdb re-called the 5' RACE reads through MiXCR, storing one row per CDR3 protein. Among approximately 70,000 distinct CDR3 sequences, under 5.5% were seen once, and the ten largest hold over 2%. The sequencing input was PBMCs. The receptors were gathered from a woman between 70 and 85 years old with multiple sclerosis. The CDR3 runs from the conserved cysteine through the conserved F or W. Each record gives: J gene, D gene, V gene, clone size, CDR3 protein, CDR3 DNA. D genes are given only for firm matches. The size entry is marked missing in some rows and otherwise reads once, few, many or a size class.

>TRBJ2-7|TRBD1|TRBV6-5|many
CASSPTGAGTYEQYF
TGTGCCAGCAGCCCGACAGGGGCCGGCACCTACGAGCAGTACTTC
>TRBJ1-1|TRBD1|TRBV5-1|few
CASSPGGSTEAFF
TGCGCCAGCAGCCCAGGGGGAAGCACTGAAGCTTTCTTT
>TRBJ1-5|NA|TRBV2|few
CASTLEGGNQPQHF
TGTGCCAGCACGCTTGAAGGGGGCAATCAGCCCCAGCATTTT
>TRBJ2-2|TRBD2|TRBV20-1|many
CSAREGGRGTGELFF
TGCAGTGCTAGAGAAGGCGGGAGGGGTACCGGGGAGCTGTTTTTT
>TRBJ1-2|NA|TRBV6-6|many
CASSTPDSRANYGYTF
TGTGCCAGCAGTACTCCGGACAGCCGAGCTAACTATGGCTACACCTTC
>TRBJ2-7|NA|TRBV27|many
CASSSHRQPYEQYF
TGTGCCAGCAGTTCTCACCGCCAGCCCTACGAGCAGTACTTC
>TRBJ2-7|TRBD2|TRBV29-1|many
CSVVALAGSEVNEQYF
TGCAGCGTTGTGGCGCTAGCGGGGAGTGAGGTAAACGAGCAGTACTTC
>TRBJ2-1|TRBD2|TRBV10-3|many
CAISEAGLAGRPSYNEQFF
TGTGCCATCAGTGAAGCGGGACTAGCGGGACGCCCTTCCTACAATGAGCAGTTCTTC
>TRBJ2-1|NA|TRBV7-2|many
CASSIEAYNEQFF
TGTGCCAGCAGCATCGAGGCCTACAATGAGCAGTTCTTC
>TRBJ2-7|NA|TRBV20-1|NA
CSAKNGEGPTNEEQYF
TGCAGTGCTAAAAACGGCGAGGGACCCACGAACGAAGAGCAGTACTTC
>TRBJ2-3|TRBD1|TRBV7-9|many
CASSSLGTGEADTQYF
TGTGCCAGCAGCTCCCTCGGGACAGGGGAGGCAGATACGCAGTATTTT
>TRBJ2-7|NA|TRBV12-3/TRBV12-4|many
CASSSDARVYEQYF
TGTGCCAGCAGTTCGGACGCAAGAGTCTACGAGCAGTACTTC
>TRBJ1-4|NA|TRBV7-2|many
CASSLNTGQLFF
TGTGCCAGCAGCTTAAACACCGGGCAACTGTTTTTT
>TRBJ2-1|TRBD2|TRBV6-2/TRBV6-3|many
CASSFGTSANEQFF
TGTGCCAGCAGTTTCGGGACTAGCGCTAATGAGCAGTTCTTC
>TRBJ1-1|NA|TRBV18|many
CASSPDYGGAGTEAFF
TGTGCCAGCTCACCAGACTACGGGGGCGCGGGTACTGAAGCTTTCTTT
>TRBJ2-7|NA|TRBV7-2|many
CASSLRTLPLFYEQYF
TGTGCCAGCAGCTTACGCACTCTACCCCTCTTCTACGAGCAGTACTTC
>TRBJ2-2|NA|TRBV5-1|many
CASSGGTALDAGELFF
TGCGCCAGCAGCGGGGGGACCGCTCTTGACGCCGGGGAGCTGTTTTTT
>TRBJ1-5|NA|TRBV4-1|NA
CASSQGPGSNSNQPQHF
TGCGCCAGCAGCCAAGGGCCGGGGTCGAATAGCAATCAGCCCCAGCATTTT
>TRBJ2-2|TRBD1|TRBV4-3|many
CASSQDGAGGGELFF
TGCGCCAGCAGCCAAGATGGGGCAGGGGGCGGGGAGCTGTTTTTT
>TRBJ2-7|NA|TRBV10-3|many
CAISASTESYEQYF
TGTGCCATCAGTGCTAGCACCGAGTCCTACGAGCAGTACTTC
>TRBJ1-1|TRBD1|TRBV4-2|many
CASSLGLRGTNTEAFF
TGTGCCAGCAGCCTGGGGCTCAGGGGGACGAACACTGAAGCTTTCTTT
>TRBJ2-2|NA|TRBV6-5|NA
CASSKTQGLSNTGELFF
TGTGCCAGCAGCAAGACCCAGGGGCTGTCGAACACCGGGGAGCTGTTTTTT
>TRBJ1-4|NA|TRBV5-1|many
CASSTGQNEKLFF
TGCGCCAGCAGCACAGGACAGAATGAAAAACTGTTTTTT
>TRBJ1-1|TRBD1|TRBV5-1|many
CASSSNGQGAPEAFF
TGCGCCAGCAGCTCCAACGGACAGGGGGCACCCGAAGCTTTCTTT
>TRBJ2-1|NA|TRBV5-6|many
CASSFSSSNEQFF
TGTGCCAGCAGCTTCAGCTCATCCAATGAGCAGTTCTTC
>TRBJ1-5|NA|TRBV18|NA
CASSPREARNQPQHF
TGTGCCAGCTCCCCCCGGGAGGCTCGCAATCAGCCCCAGCATTTT
>TRBJ2-1|TRBD1|TRBV6-5|few
CASTLGGQSSSYNEQFF
TGTGCCAGCACCCTAGGGGGACAGTCGAGCTCCTACAATGAGCAGTTCTTC